A single sample is the source of the 8 T cell receptor beta chains below, sequenced in a study of T cells in women clearing cervical HPV infection. Method: immunoSEQ multiplex PCR; TCRdb's copy keeps in-frame clones and lacks some. This table holds 22,000 or so clones. The specimen was blood buffy coat. These receptors came from a woman aged 18-70 years with a cervical HPV16 infection that either progressed to CIN3+ or cleared (not recorded which).

To note about this clone: The sequenced fragment ends 3 residues before the CDR3 boundary, so the rest is inferred from the germline J gene. The rearrangement links TRBV24-1 to TRBJ2-5; weak D call: TRBD1 (5 bases). V was clipped by 4 bases and J by 4 bases, with 18 bases between them. The CDR3 loop spans 16 amino acids. CDR1 and CDR2 (germline): KGHDR, SFDVKD. Partial CDR3 DNA: TGTGCCACCAGTGAGCCCAGGGAAGATAGGGCAGAGACC. Translated: CATSEPREDRAET. The whole CDR3 is CATSEPREDRAETQYF.

Regarding this clone: The CDR3 end falls 3 residues outside the read, so it is completed with the germline J gene. The V gene is TRBV7-2, the J gene TRBJ2-5; D could derive from TRBD1 or TRBD2 (5 bases each). Germline-derived CDR1 and CDR2 are SGHTA and FQGNSA. The CDR3 runs to 14 residues. The ends were cut back, 1 base at V and 7 bases at J, with 13 bases in the middle. CDR3 bases read: TGTGCCAGCAGCTTAGGCGAGGGGTATGGGACC. Translated: CASSLGEGYGT. The whole CDR3 protein reads CASSLGEGYGTQYF.

With regard to this clone: Read data end 3 residues before the CDR3 end; the end is taken from the germline J gene. The genes are TRBV5-1 and TRBJ1-1; a possible D gene is TRBD1 (5 bases). Deletions cut 0 bases from V and 5 bases from J, with 14 bases between. There are 15 residues in the CDR3. Looked up from germline, CDR1 is SGHRS and CDR2 is YFSETQ. The CDR3 protein is CASSLGLGGNTEAFF. CDR3 DNA (partial): TGCGCCAGCAGCTTGGGTCTGGGGGGGAATACTGAA.

Concerning this clone itself: The read gets to within 3 residues of the CDR3 end, and the germline J gene fills in the rest. The rearrangement links TRBV19 to TRBJ2-2; 7 nucleotides line up with TRBD1. Germline CDR1 and CDR2: LNHDA and SQIVND (reference sequence). V shed 11 bases, J shed 0 bases, and the junction held 6 bases outside the gene matches. The CDR3 length is 14 residues. This CDR3 is CACHQGANTGELFF. The sequenced part of the CDR3 DNA is TGTGCCTGTCATCAGGGGGCGAACACCGGGGAG.

Of note for this clone: The sequenced fragment ends 3 residues before the CDR3 boundary, so the rest is inferred from the germline J gene. Other DNA sequences in this sample translate to the same CDR3. J is TRBJ2-7 and V is TRBV14; 8 bases align to TRBD1. After removal of 0 bases from V and 4 bases from J, the junction contained 8 bases not matched to a gene. The CDR3 sequence is 16 residues long. CDR1 is SGHDN, CDR2 FVKESK, per germline. CDR3 protein: CASSQDLGTGRYEQYF. The CDR3 DNA, read in part, is TGTGCCAGCAGCCAAGATCTAGGGACAGGCAGGTACGAG.

Comments on this clone: The read comes to an end 3 residues before the CDR3 does, leaving the germline J gene to fill in the end. V usage is TRBV20-1 and J usage is TRBJ1-2; no definite D call. The CDR3 loop spans 13 amino acids. Germline V gene data show CDR1 as DFQATT and CDR2 as SNEGSKA (reference sequence). Trimming removed 3 bases at V and 0 bases at J, with 8 bases between. The CDR3 reads CSASRVANYGYTF. Partial CDR3 DNA: TGCAGTGCTAGTAGGGTTGCTAACTATGGC.

In regard to this clone: Sequence at one end of the junction differs from germline and may be a read error. The read falls 3 residues short of the CDR3 end, and the missing part is taken from the germline J gene. This chain joins TRBV7-9 and TRBJ2-7; 8 bases agree with TRBD2. This CDR3 is built from 14 residues. Germline V CDR1 and CDR2: SEHNR, FQNEAQ (reference sequence). CDR3 bases read: TGTTCCAGCAGCTTAGGTGGACTAGCTGGCGAG. Amino acids: CSSSLGGLAGE. From start to end, the CDR3 is CSSSLGGLAGEQYF.

CDR3 DNA, as far as it was read: TGTGCCAGCAGCGACAGAGGAGCCAATCAGCCC. It specifies CASSDRGANQP. The entire CDR3 protein reads CASSDRGANQPQHF. This chain joins TRBV5-4 and TRBJ1-5, with D maybe TRBD1 (5 bases). With the read ending 3 residues before the CDR3 end, the germline J gene is used to fill in that end. V shed 4 bases and J shed 3 bases, with 11 bases lying between them. CDR1 is SGHNT and CDR2 is YYREEE in the germline V gene (reference sequence). CDR3 length equals 14 residues.